These 8 T cell receptor beta chains were all obtained from the same sample, sequenced in a study of CD8 T cells in ankylosing spondylitis. General study points: A motif in TCR beta, a set of fewer than ten highly homologous variants, appeared characteristic of ankylosing spondylitis blood.

TCRdb re-derived calls from the 5' RACE reads in MiXCR, one entry per CDR3 protein. The sample has about 460,000 distinct CDR3 sequences; about 5.4% are singletons. These receptors have no known antigen. Sequencing used blood, either unsorted or a sorted T cell fraction (not recorded which). These receptors originate from a male donor with ankylosing spondylitis.

At least ten counts were recorded for this clonotype. CDR3 residues: CASIWDGEITYNSPLHF. The CDR3 nucleotides are TGTGCCAGCATTTGGGATGGGGAAATCACCTATAATTCACCCCTCCACTTT. The chain combines TRBV5-5 with TRBJ1-6; D call uncertain. CDR1 is SGHKS and CDR2 is YYEKEE in the germline V gene (reference sequence). V lost 6 bases and J lost 2, with 18 bases in between. This CDR3 region has 17 residues. The whole variable domain, filled in from reference TRBV5-5 and TRBJ1-6, reads DAGVTQSPTHLIKTRGQQVTLRCSPISGHKSVSWYQQVLGQGPQFIFQYYEKEERGRGNFPDRFSARQFPNYSSELNVNALLLGDSALYLCASIWDGEITYNSPLHFGNGTRLTVT.

The table lists this clonotype with many counts. The chain combines TRBV7-2 with TRBJ1-5; D may be TRBD1 (5 bases). V lost 1 base to trimming and J lost 2 bases, with 9 bases between them. The CDR3 extends over 15 amino acids. Germline loops: CDR1 SGHTA, CDR2 FQGNSA. CDR3 DNA: TGTGCCAGCAGCTTAGAAGGGGACCGCAATCAGCCCCAGCATTTT. This encodes CASSLEGDRNQPQHF.

J is TRBJ2-7 and V is TRBV27; tentative D call: TRBD2 (5 bases). The ends were cut back, 7 bases at V and 2 bases at J, with 21 bases in the middle. This CDR3 region has 16 residues. Germline V CDR1 and CDR2: MNHEY, SMNVEV (reference sequence). CDR3 sequence (DNA): TGTGCCAGCACCACCACCACACGAACTAGTCCCTACGAGCAGTACTTC. This gives the protein CASTTTTRTSPYEQYF.

Ten or more counts support this clonotype. The genes are TRBV5-1 and TRBJ1-2; no clear D. Trimming took off 0 bases at V and 2 bases at J, with 8 bases between the two ends. The CDR3 has 14 amino acids. Looked up from germline, CDR1 is SGHRS and CDR2 is YFSETQ. CDR3 DNA sequence: TGCGCCAGCAGCTTGGGGGCAGAAAACTATGGCTACACCTTC. Translation gives CASSLGAENYGYTF. Drawing the rest from reference TRBV5-1 and TRBJ1-2, the complete variable domain is KAGVTQTPRYLIKTRGQQVTLSCSPISGHRSVSWYQQTPGQGLQFLFEYFSETQRNKGNFPGRFSGRQFSNSRSEMNVSTLELGDSALYLCASSLGAENYGYTFGSGTRLTVV.

This clonotype showed up many times. CDR3 in amino acids: CASSLDPGVVEKLFF. The DNA of the CDR3 is TGCGCCAGCAGCTTGGACCCAGGGGTCGTTGAAAAACTGTTTTTT. The chain recombines TRBV5-1 with TRBJ1-4; possibly TRBD1 for D (6 bases). CDR3 size: 15 residues. Germline CDR1 is SGHRS and CDR2 is YFSETQ. With 0 bases removed from V and 7 bases from J, the gap between germline ends came to 13 bases.

The sample holds many counts of this clonotype. CDR3 in amino acids: CSASSLAGSRETQYF. As DNA, the CDR3 is TGCAGTGCTAGTTCCCTAGCGGGGTCAAGGGAGACCCAGTACTTC. This rearrangement joins TRBV20-1 to TRBJ2-5; 9 nucleotides line up with TRBD2. The CDR3 has 15 residues. Germline V lookup: CDR1 DFQATT, CDR2 SNEGSKA (reference sequence). Losses at the gene ends were 3 bases for V and 5 bases for J; bases not matched to a gene: 10.

In this sample, this clonotype turned up many times. The rearrangement joins TRBV20-1 to TRBJ1-1, with a possible D match to TRBD1 (6 bases). CDR1 and CDR2 (germline): DFQATT, SNEGSKA (reference sequence). The V and J ends lost 2 bases and 2 bases respectively, with 9 bases between them. This CDR3 spans 13 amino acids. The CDR3 region has the DNA TGCAGTGCTAGACGGGACATAAACACTGAAGCTTTCTTT. Its protein is CSARRDINTEAFF.

This clonotype occurred many times. J is TRBJ1-3 and V is TRBV29-1; 8 bases are a match to TRBD1. The ends lost 1 base at V and 9 bases at J; junction bases unmatched: 5. The V gene's germline CDR1 is SQVTM and CDR2 ANQGSEA. The CDR3 extends over 13 amino acids. The CDR3, as DNA: TGCAGCGTTGAAGGGACAGGGCGAACCACCATATATTTT. Its translation: CSVEGTGRTTIYF.